One and the same sample provided the 23 T cell receptor beta chains below, sequenced in a study of response to subunit inactivated influenza vaccine. TCRdb analysed the RT-PCR reads with MiXCR anew, one entry per CDR3 protein. The sample has 650,000 to 800,000 distinct CDR3 sequences, approximately 13% seen once; the top ten hold 5.5% to 7%. The source was PBMCs from blood, collected approximately 15 days before vaccination. The receptors were sampled from a middle-aged man who received an inactivated influenza vaccine.

The chain combines TRBV28 with TRBJ2-3, with D perhaps matching TRBD1 (6 bases). Germline assignment: CDR1 MDHEN and CDR2 SYDVKM. Trimming removed 11 bases at V and 2 bases at J, with 20 bases between. The CDR3 has 15 residues. In nucleotides, the CDR3 is TGTGCCGTCCGGGCCGGGACAATTTTCACAGATACGCAGTATTTT. It codes for CAVRAGTIFTDTQYF.

This clonotype was seen a few times. This sequence joins TRBV5-1 and TRBJ2-1; 8 nucleotides match TRBD2. Trimming took 0 bases from V and 2 from J; bases not matched to a gene: 4. The CDR3 consists of 16 residues. Germline V gene data show CDR1 as SGHRS and CDR2 as YFSETQ. The CDR3: CASSLVGGETYNEQFF. The CDR3 nucleotides are TGCGCCAGCAGCTTGGTCGGGGGGGAAACCTACAATGAGCAGTTCTTC.

This clonotype was observed a handful of times. The J gene is TRBJ1-1, the V gene TRBV6-1; weak D call: TRBD1 (5 bases). The CDR3 runs 15 residues. Germline-derived CDR1 and CDR2 are MNHNS and SASEGT. Trimming removed 8 bases from V and 2 bases from J, with 18 bases in between. The CDR3 protein is CASDFSMGVNTEAFF. The CDR3 DNA sequence: TGTGCCAGCGATTTTTCTATGGGGGTCAACACTGAAGCTTTCTTT.

A few counts support this clonotype. This sequence joins TRBV7-9 and TRBJ1-1; D is perhaps TRBD1 (5 bases). The CDR3 spans 13 residues. Germline CDR1 is SEHNR and CDR2 is FQNEAQ (reference sequence). V was cut by 6 bases and J by 4 bases, with 12 bases left in between. CDR3 residues: CASRSGGATEAFF. The DNA of the CDR3 is TGTGCCAGCAGATCTGGCGGGGCCACTGAAGCTTTCTTT.

The chain carries TRBV12-3 or TRBV12-4 and TRBJ2-1; 12 nucleotides match TRBD2. The length of the CDR3 is 14 residues. V lost 6 bases, J lost 10 bases, and 7 bases stayed unmatched. The CDR3 bases are TGTGCCAGCAGCCTCGGACTAGCGGGACGGGAGCAGTTCTTC. Its protein is CASSLGLAGREQFF.

This clonotype turned up a few times. The chain combines TRBV7-9 with TRBJ1-2; tentatively, D is TRBD1 (5 bases). The CDR3 consists of 17 residues. Germline-derived CDR1 and CDR2 are SEHNR and FQNEAQ (reference sequence). V was shortened by 7 bases and J by 4 bases, with 25 bases between the two germline ends. The CDR3 DNA sequence: TGTGCCAGCACCGCAGCCCTGGGACGAGAAGGCTCCTATGGCTACACCTTC. Amino acids: CASTAALGREGSYGYTF.

V is TRBV4-1 and J is TRBJ2-7; D not resolved. The germline V and J ends were trimmed by 0 bases and 3 bases, with 6 bases remaining between them. The CDR3 is made up of 13 amino acids. Germline CDR1 is MGHRA and CDR2 is YSYEKL. The CDR3 nucleotides are TGCGCCAGCAGCCAAGATAATTACTACGAGCAGTACTTC. Its protein is CASSQDNYYEQYF.

For the CDR3, the DNA is TGTGCCAGCGGCGTGGGAACAGCCTATGGCTACACCTTC. It translates to CASGVGTAYGYTF. The chain links TRBV27 to TRBJ1-2, with unresolved D. Germline CDR1 is MNHEY and CDR2 is SMNVEV (reference sequence). The V end was cut by 8 bases, the J end by 4 bases, with 14 bases between. The CDR3 loop spans 13 amino acids.

The chain links TRBV5-1 to TRBJ2-1; 12 nucleotides line up with TRBD1. Trimming removed 0 bases from V and 7 bases from J; junction bases left unmatched: 2. The CDR3 runs 15 residues. Germline CDR1 is SGHRS and CDR2 is YFSETQ. CDR3 DNA sequence: TGCGCCAGCAGCTTGGCGGGACAGGGGGCGAATGAGCAGTTCTTC. Translated: CASSLAGQGANEQFF.

This chain uses TRBV29-1 with TRBJ2-3; 7 bases align to TRBD1. This CDR3 comprises 17 residues. In germline, CDR1 is SQVTM, CDR2 ANQGSEA. After removal of 3 bases from V and 0 bases from J, the junction contained 12 bases not matched to a gene. The CDR3 nucleotides are TGCAGCGTTGAGGTACCGACGGGACAGACAAGCACAGATACGCAGTATTTT. Protein product: CSVEVPTGQTSTDTQYF.

The DNA for the CDR3 is TGTGCCAGCAGCCCAGGTGGGGGGGTTTGGGAGACCCAGTACTTC. It is translated as CASSPGGGVWETQYF. This chain joins TRBV12-3 or TRBV12-4 and TRBJ2-5; 7 bases match TRBD2. The CDR3 spans 15 residues. Germline trimming cut 6 bases from V and 5 bases from J; bases unmatched to any gene: 12.

This clonotype was seen only a few times. The chain is built from TRBV7-2 and TRBJ2-2, with unresolved D. The CDR3 is made up of 17 amino acids. The germline V gene encodes CDR1 SGHTA and CDR2 FQGNSA. The V end was cut by 1 base, the J end by 1 base, with 13 bases between. CDR3 nucleotides: TGTGCCAGCAGCTTAGGTTTTAGGGCCGAGAACACCGGGGAGCTGTTTTTT. Translation: CASSLGFRAENTGELFF.

V is TRBV14 and J is TRBJ2-1; D may be TRBD1 or TRBD2 (6 bases each). Trimming took off 6 bases at V and 2 bases at J, with 14 bases between the two ends. CDR1 is SGHDN and CDR2 is FVKESK in the germline V gene. This CDR3 region has 15 residues. The CDR3 DNA is TGTGCCAGCAGGCCCCACGGGGGCCCCTACAATGAGCAGTTCTTC. This encodes CASRPHGGPYNEQFF.

This clonotype was detected only a few times. The rearrangement uses TRBV20-1 and TRBJ2-1; D may be TRBD1 or TRBD2 (5 bases each). Trimming took 0 bases from V and 4 from J, leaving 16 bases between them. The CDR3 sequence is 16 residues long. Germline V CDR1 and CDR2: DFQATT, SNEGSKA (reference sequence). CDR3 sequence: CSARESGASRYNEQFF. The CDR3 DNA sequence: TGCAGTGCTAGAGAGTCCGGGGCCTCCAGATACAATGAGCAGTTCTTC.

The rearrangement uses TRBV7-6 and TRBJ2-7; a weak D match, TRBD2 (6 bases). CDR3 length: 13 residues. Germline V CDR1 and CDR2: SGHVS, FNYEAQ. V was shortened by 4 bases and J by 6 bases, with 13 bases between the two germline ends. CDR3 nucleotides: TGTGCCAGCAGCTCTCCAGGAGGGTCCGAGCAGTACTTC. It yields the protein CASSSPGGSEQYF. Full variable domain (missing parts from reference TRBV7-6 and TRBJ2-7): GAGVSQSPRYKVTKRGQDVALRCDPISGHVSLYWYRQALGQGPEFLTYFNYEAQQDKSGLPNDRFSAERPEGSISTLTIQRTEQRDSAMYRCASSSPGGSEQYFGPGTRLTVT.

The chain has TRBV24-1 and TRBJ2-3; 12 bases map to TRBD1. The CDR3 is made up of 16 amino acids. Trimming cost V 3 bases and J 6 bases; bases outside gene matches: 6. Germline CDR1 reads KGHDR; CDR2 reads SFDVKD. In nucleotides, the CDR3 is TGTGCCACCAGTGATCCCGGGACAGGGGGCAGGGATACGCAGTATTTT. Its protein product is CATSDPGTGGRDTQYF.

This clonotype occurred a few times. The V call is TRBV18, the J call TRBJ2-7, with D tentatively TRBD2 (7 bases). Trimming took off 6 bases at V and 2 bases at J, with 14 bases between the two ends. The CDR3 is made up of 14 amino acids. Germline V gives CDR1 KGHSH, CDR2 LQKENI. The CDR3: CASSPGGAPYEQYF. The CDR3 DNA reads as TGTGCCAGCTCCCCTGGGGGGGCCCCCTACGAGCAGTACTTC.

The sample holds many counts of this clonotype. The chain is built from TRBV15 and TRBJ2-4; D not certain. There are 14 residues in the CDR3. Trimming took 5 bases from V and 3 from J, leaving 11 bases between them. Germline V gene sequence: CDR1 LNHNV, CDR2 YYDKDF (reference sequence). CDR3 sequence reads: CATSSVRYKNIQYF. CDR3 in DNA: TGTGCCACCAGCTCAGTTCGGTACAAAAACATTCAGTACTTC.

The sample holds a few counts of this clonotype. The V and J genes are TRBV6-1 and TRBJ1-2, with D hard to call. Trimming left V 2 bases short and J 8 bases short, with 12 bases between. The germline V gene encodes CDR1 MNHNS and CDR2 SASEGT. There are 13 residues in the CDR3. CDR3 region: CASSERTMRGYTF. The CDR3 DNA follows: TGTGCCAGCAGTGAAAGGACGATGCGGGGCTACACCTTC.

This clonotype occurred a few times. The chain is built from TRBV4-3 and TRBJ2-2, with a weak D call TRBD2 (6 bases). The germline V gene encodes CDR1 LGHNA and CDR2 YSLEER. Trimming shortened V by 0 bases and J by 2 bases, and 13 bases separated the two germline ends. This CDR3 contains 17 residues. The CDR3, as DNA: TGCGCCAGCAGCCAAGATCTACAGCGGGCCAACACCGGGGAGCTGTTTTTT. Its protein product is CASSQDLQRANTGELFF.

Only a few counts were recorded for this clonotype. The V gene is TRBV28, the J gene TRBJ2-7; no definite D call. The CDR3 consists of 12 residues. Germline V gene lookup returns CDR1 MDHEN and CDR2 SYDVKM. Trimming left V 5 bases short and J 1 base short, with 6 bases between. In nucleotides, the CDR3 is TGTGCCAGCAGTAGAGCGTCCTACGAGCAGTACTTC. Amino acid sequence: CASSRASYEQYF.

This clonotype was counted many times. This sequence joins TRBV7-2 and TRBJ2-2; 11 nucleotides align to TRBD2. This CDR3 comprises 17 residues. CDR1 and CDR2 from the germline V gene are SGHTA and FQGNSA. Unmatched junction bases numbered 8, after V lost 4 bases and J lost 4 bases. Here the CDR3 reads CASSSPLSGGATGELFF. In nucleotides, the CDR3 is TGTGCCAGCAGCTCTCCACTTAGCGGGGGGGCCACCGGGGAGCTGTTTTTT.

This chain connects TRBV29-1 to TRBJ2-3; D might be TRBD2 (5 bases). V was trimmed by 7 bases and J by 8 bases, leaving 13 bases between them. Germline-derived CDR1 and CDR2 are SQVTM and ANQGSEA. The CDR3 totals 11 residues. The CDR3 loop is CSARGPATQYF. CDR3 DNA: TGCAGCGCCCGGGGTCCCGCTACGCAGTATTTT.